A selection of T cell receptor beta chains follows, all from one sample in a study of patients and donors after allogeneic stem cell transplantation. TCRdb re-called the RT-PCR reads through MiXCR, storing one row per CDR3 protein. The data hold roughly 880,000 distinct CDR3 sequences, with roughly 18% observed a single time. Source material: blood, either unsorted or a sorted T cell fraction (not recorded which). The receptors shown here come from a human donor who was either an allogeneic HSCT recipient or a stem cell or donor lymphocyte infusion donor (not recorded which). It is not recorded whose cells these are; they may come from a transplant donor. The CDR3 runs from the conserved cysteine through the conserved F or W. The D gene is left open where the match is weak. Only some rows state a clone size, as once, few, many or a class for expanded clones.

CASSLGQGPHEQYF	TGCGCCAGCAGCCTAGGACAGGGGCCGCACGAGCAGTACTTC	TRBD1	TRBJ2-7	TRBV5-1	-
CASSHRYSDEQYF	TGCGCCAGCAGCCACCGTTACAGTGACGAGCAGTACTTC	-	TRBJ2-7	TRBV4-1	few
CASSLHRTKRETQYF	TGTGCCAGCAGTCTCCATCGGACTAAACGAGAGACCCAGTACTTC	-	TRBJ2-5	TRBV28	-
CASSQVSTPNYGYTF	TGTGCCAGCAGCCAAGTTAGTACACCGAACTATGGCTACACCTTC	-	TRBJ1-2	TRBV3-1	many
CSVDSGSNNEQFF	TGCAGCGTTGACAGCGGGAGTAACAATGAGCAGTTCTTC	TRBD2	TRBJ2-1	TRBV29-1	once
CASSRGDARETQYF	TGTGCCAGCAGCCGGGGGGACGCCCGAGAGACCCAGTACTTC	TRBD2	TRBJ2-5	TRBV5-6	-
CASSFRTSGRAGLFHEQFF	TGTGCCAGCAGTTTCCGGACTAGCGGGAGGGCCGGTTTGTTTCATGAGCAGTTCTTC	TRBD2	TRBJ2-1	TRBV6-2/TRBV6-3	-
CASKTGGAGNTIYF	TGTGCCAGCAAGACGGGAGGGGCCGGAAACACCATATATTTT	-	TRBJ1-3	TRBV14	once
CASSSRRTRDTEAFF	TGTGCCAGCAGCTCCCGAAGGACAAGGGACACTGAAGCTTTCTTT	-	TRBJ1-1	TRBV7-8	few
CASSQRQGRPTDTQYF	TGCGCCAGCAGCCAGCGACAGGGTAGACCAACAGATACGCAGTATTTT	TRBD1	TRBJ2-3	TRBV4-1	few
CASSSPGRPYEKLFF	TGTGCCAGCAGCTCACCGGGCCGGCCCTATGAAAAACTGTTTTTT	-	TRBJ1-4	TRBV5-6	-
CASSLEPASNYEQYF	TGTGCCAGCAGCTTAGAACCAGCCTCCAACTACGAGCAGTACTTC	-	TRBJ2-7	TRBV7-6	-
CASSYSGLVGGELFF	TGTGCCAGCAGTTACTCCGGACTAGTCGGCGGGGAGCTGTTTTTT	TRBD2	TRBJ2-2	TRBV6-2/TRBV6-3	-
CASRGATQYF	TGTGCCAGCAGGGGGGCTACGCAGTATTTT	-	TRBJ2-3	TRBV2	many
CASSVSRGIQSSYEQYF	TGTGCCAGCAGCGTTAGCCGAGGGATCCAAAGCTCCTACGAGCAGTACTTC	-	TRBJ2-7	TRBV25-1	few
CASSTLDGGETQYF	TGTGCCAGCAGCACCCTCGATGGCGGGGAGACCCAGTACTTC	-	TRBJ2-5	TRBV7-6	few
CSASPPTLNNEQFF	TGCAGTGCTAGTCCCCCGACTTTGAACAATGAGCAGTTCTTC	-	TRBJ2-1	TRBV20-1	few
CATSRGSYEQYF	TGTGCCACCAGCAGGGGTTCCTACGAGCAGTACTTC	-	TRBJ2-7	TRBV15	few
CSARGRLDQPQHF	TGCAGTGCTCGAGGACGTCTCGACCAGCCCCAGCATTTT	-	TRBJ1-5	TRBV20-1	few
CASSTTDGSYEKLFF	TGTGCCAGCAGTACCACGGACGGGAGTTATGAAAAACTGTTTTTT	-	TRBJ1-4	TRBV28	few
CASSFEPGRDTIYF	TGCGCCAGCAGCTTTGAGCCTGGCCGGGACACCATATATTTT	-	TRBJ1-3	TRBV5-1	few
CASSFGVPNSGNTIYF	TGTGCCAGCAGTTTTGGGGTTCCCAACTCTGGAAACACCATATATTTT	-	TRBJ1-3	TRBV12-3/TRBV12-4	-
CASSPAIGYEQYF	TGTGCCAGCTCACCGGCTATAGGGTACGAGCAGTACTTC	-	TRBJ2-7	TRBV18	-
CASSLYRTGNYEQYF	TGTGCCAGCAGCTTGTACAGGACAGGGAACTACGAGCAGTACTTC	TRBD1	TRBJ2-7	TRBV5-6	few
CSVARGDEQYF	TGCAGCGTTGCAAGAGGGGACGAGCAGTACTTC	-	TRBJ2-7	TRBV29-1	-
CASSFASGRKTDTQYF	TGTGCCAGCAGCTTCGCTAGCGGGAGGAAAACAGATACGCAGTATTTT	TRBD2	TRBJ2-3	TRBV9	-
CSVEARRNTGELFF	TGCAGCGTTGAGGCCAGGAGAAATACCGGGGAGCTGTTTTTT	-	TRBJ2-2	TRBV29-1	-
CATSRGQVNTEAFF	TGTGCCACCAGCAGAGGACAAGTGAACACTGAAGCTTTCTTT	-	TRBJ1-1	TRBV15	-
CASRTGLPLGETQYF	TGCGCCAGCAGAACCGGACTCCCTCTAGGGGAGACCCAGTACTTC	-	TRBJ2-5	TRBV5-1	-
CSARDVRSSYNSPLHF	TGCAGTGCTAGAGATGTTCGGAGCTCCTATAATTCACCCCTCCACTTT	-	TRBJ1-6	TRBV20-1	many
CATSRDRQGTGEQYF	TGTGCCACCAGCAGAGATCGACAGGGAACAGGCGAGCAGTACTTC	TRBD1	TRBJ2-7	TRBV15	-
CSARTGAEKLFF	TGCAGTGCCAGGACAGGGGCTGAAAAACTGTTTTTT	TRBD1	TRBJ1-4	TRBV20-1	-
CASSPLAGDTDTQYF	TGTGCCAGCAGCCCACTAGCGGGGGATACAGATACGCAGTATTTT	TRBD2	TRBJ2-3	TRBV4-2	many
CASSRRQKIYNSPLHF	TGTGCCAGCAGCCGCCGACAGAAAATTTATAATTCACCCCTCCACTTT	-	TRBJ1-6	TRBV7-8	-
CASGAEILYEQYF	TGTGCCAGCGGGGCGGAGATCCTCTACGAGCAGTACTTC	-	TRBJ2-7	TRBV7-2	-
CASSLRTGLGYNSPLHF	TGTGCCAGCAGCTTACGAACAGGGTTGGGGTATAATTCACCCCTCCACTTT	-	TRBJ1-6	TRBV7-2	-
CASSVDLASTDTQYF	TGTGCCAGCAGTGTCGATTTAGCCAGCACAGATACGCAGTATTTT	-	TRBJ2-3	TRBV2	-
CASSRDRGPPSF	TGTGCCAGCAGCCGGGACAGGGGGCCCCCAAGCTTC	TRBD1	TRBJ1-2	TRBV12-3/TRBV12-4	-
CASSQASRGGTKNIQYF	TGCGCCAGCAGCCAAGCGAGCAGGGGGGGGACCAAAAACATTCAGTACTTC	-	TRBJ2-4	TRBV4-1	-
CASSTGLAGGPSSTDTQYF	TGCGCCAGCAGCACAGGACTAGCGGGAGGGCCTAGTAGCACAGATACGCAGTATTTT	TRBD2	TRBJ2-3	TRBV5-1	few
CASSKREFGELFF	TGTGCCAGCAGCAAGCGGGAGTTCGGGGAGCTGTTTTTT	-	TRBJ2-2	TRBV21-1	-
CASSQEGSHFTDTQYF	TGCGCCAGCAGCCAAGAGGGCTCCCACTTCACAGATACGCAGTATTTT	-	TRBJ2-3	TRBV4-3	few
CSVEVDVNEQFF	TGCAGCGTTGAAGTGGATGTAAATGAGCAGTTCTTC	-	TRBJ2-1	TRBV29-1	-
CASSQFQGARYGYTF	TGTGCCAGCAGCCAATTCCAGGGCGCCCGATATGGCTACACCTTC	-	TRBJ1-2	TRBV14	-
CASSLIGTIPYNEQFF	TGTGCCAGCAGTTTAATCGGGACTATACCTTACAATGAGCAGTTCTTC	TRBD2	TRBJ2-1	TRBV27	-